This TCR beta chain came from a study of PD-L1 blockade in urothelial cancer. Trimming took 4 bases from V and 2 from J; bases not matched to a gene: 8. Germline CDR1 reads SGHDT; CDR2 reads YYEEEE. CDR3 length: 16 amino acids. To note about this clone: Its cognate antigen is unknown.

Documented time point: pretreatment peripheral blood. Each PCR reaction had synthetic TCR analog templates spiked into it. Profiled with immunoSEQ multiplex PCR; TCRdb holds only in-frame clones, not every one. This table holds about 55,000 clones, approximately 88% found once. Study-wide results and caveats: Durable benefit was linked to greater 3-week expansion of tumor-associated blood clones.

This clonotype originated in a man between 45 and 60 years old with urothelial cancer. The specimen comprised PBMCs, sampled around atezolizumab (anti-PD-L1) treatment. The genes are TRBV5-6 and TRBJ2-5, with 10 bases matching TRBD2. DNA of the CDR3: TGTGCCAGCAGCCATGTCCTAGCGGGGGAACAAGAGACCCAGTACTTC. Translated, it gives CASSHVLAGEQETQYF.